This paragraph covers one T cell receptor beta chain sequence. Original processing methods: Amplification of reference gene primers was used by the study to estimate nucleated cell counts. The protocol was immunoSEQ multiplex PCR, while the TCRdb copy is restricted to in-frame clones and leaves out a portion. V and J calls and clone size are copied from that table; D and trimming were computed from the DNA. The top ten clones hold over 9% of a sample with about 280,000 clones, about four fifths of them seen once. The V segment lost 5 bases and the J segment 10 bases; nucleotides outside the gene matches: 11. Germline assignment: CDR1 LNHDA and CDR2 SQIVND (reference sequence). The CDR3 totals 15 residues. This sample stems from a study of blood T cell repertoires in COVID-19. The overall study: PBMCs, B-cell-depleted T cells, or T cells were the source of the cDNA or gDNA that made up the material.

The TCR originated in a woman in her 50s who had recovered from COVID-19. J is TRBJ1-6 and V is TRBV19; 7 bases align to TRBD1. Sequencing was carried out using peripheral blood. The CDR3 loop is CASSPEAGGNSPLHF. Written as DNA, the CDR3 is TGTGCCAGTAGTCCCGAGGCAGGGGGTAACTCACCCCTCCACTTT.